Only one count was recorded for the clone carrying this TCR beta chain. These data belong to a study of blood T cell repertoires in COVID-19. For the study at large: The analysed material was cDNA or gDNA that came from T cells, B-cell-depleted T cells, or PBMCs.

Using immunoSEQ multiplex PCR, the repertoire was profiled, and TCRdb retains in-frame clones only, with some absent. The repertoire consists of hundreds of thousands of clones, with around 85% occurring once and the leading ten covering about 8.9%. This CDR3 has 14 amino acids. Germline CDR1 MDHEN, CDR2 SYDVKM. The V and J ends lost 4 bases and 7 bases, in that order; junction bases with no gene match: 6. This sequence originates from a man older than 75 with acute or convalescent COVID-19. V usage is TRBV28 and J usage is TRBJ1-5; 8 nucleotides align to TRBD1. Sequencing used peripheral blood. The CDR3 DNA reads TGTGCCAGCAGTTCGGGACAGGTAGTCCAGCCCCAGCATTTT. Protein product: CASSSGQVVQPQHF.